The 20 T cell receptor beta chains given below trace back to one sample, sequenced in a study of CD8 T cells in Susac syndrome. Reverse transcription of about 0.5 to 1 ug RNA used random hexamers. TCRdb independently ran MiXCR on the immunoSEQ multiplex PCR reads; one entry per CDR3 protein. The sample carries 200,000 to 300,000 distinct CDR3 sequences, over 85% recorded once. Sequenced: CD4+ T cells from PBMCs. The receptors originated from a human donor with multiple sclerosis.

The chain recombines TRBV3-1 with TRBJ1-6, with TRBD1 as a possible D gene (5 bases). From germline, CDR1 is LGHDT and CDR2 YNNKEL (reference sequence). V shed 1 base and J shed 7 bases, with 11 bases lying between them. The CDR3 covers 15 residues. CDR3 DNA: TGTGCCAGCAGCCAAGGGGGACTTGGGAATTCACCCCTCCACTTT. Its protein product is CASSQGGLGNSPLHF.

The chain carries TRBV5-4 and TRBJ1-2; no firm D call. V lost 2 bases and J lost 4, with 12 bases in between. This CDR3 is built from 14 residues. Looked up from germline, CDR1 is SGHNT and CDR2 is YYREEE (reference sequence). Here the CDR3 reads CASSFETPSYGYTF. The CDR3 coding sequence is TGTGCCAGCAGCTTCGAAACTCCTTCCTATGGCTACACCTTC.

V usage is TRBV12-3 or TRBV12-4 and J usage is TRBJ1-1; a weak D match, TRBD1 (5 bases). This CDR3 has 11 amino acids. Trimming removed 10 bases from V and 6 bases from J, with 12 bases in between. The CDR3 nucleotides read TGTGCCACCCAACAGGTGTCTGAAGCTTTCTTT. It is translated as CATQQVSEAFF.

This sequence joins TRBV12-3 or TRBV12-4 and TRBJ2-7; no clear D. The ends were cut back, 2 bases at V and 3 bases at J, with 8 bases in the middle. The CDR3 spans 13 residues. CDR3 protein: CASSLYLGYEQYV. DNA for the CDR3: TGTGCCAGCAGTTTATATCTGGGCTACGAGCAGTACGTC.

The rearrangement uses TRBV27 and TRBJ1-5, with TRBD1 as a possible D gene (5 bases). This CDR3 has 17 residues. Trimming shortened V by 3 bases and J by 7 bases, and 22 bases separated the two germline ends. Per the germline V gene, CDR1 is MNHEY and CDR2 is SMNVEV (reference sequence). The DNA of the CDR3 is TGTGCCAGCAGTTTGACCTCCCGGGACCCCGGGGGGCAGCCCCAGCATTTT. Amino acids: CASSLTSRDPGGQPQHF.

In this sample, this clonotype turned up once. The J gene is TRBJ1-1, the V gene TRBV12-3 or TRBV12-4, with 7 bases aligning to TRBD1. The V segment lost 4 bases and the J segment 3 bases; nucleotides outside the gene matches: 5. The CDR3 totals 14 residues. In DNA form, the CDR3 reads TGTGCCAGCAGTTCACAGGGGCGGGACACTGAAGCTTTCTTT. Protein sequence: CASSSQGRDTEAFF.

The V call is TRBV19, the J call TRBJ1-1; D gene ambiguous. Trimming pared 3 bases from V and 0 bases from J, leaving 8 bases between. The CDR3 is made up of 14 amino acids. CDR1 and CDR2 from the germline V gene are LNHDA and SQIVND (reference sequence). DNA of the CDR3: TGTGCCAGTAGTATGATCGGCCTGAACACTGAAGCTTTCTTT. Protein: CASSMIGLNTEAFF.

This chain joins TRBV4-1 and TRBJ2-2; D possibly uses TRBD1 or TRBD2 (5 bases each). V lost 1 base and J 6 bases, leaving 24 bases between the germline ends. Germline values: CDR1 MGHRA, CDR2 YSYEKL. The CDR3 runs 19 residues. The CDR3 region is CASSQGWMNTGTIPGELFF. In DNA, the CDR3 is TGCGCCAGCAGCCAAGGTTGGATGAATACCGGGACCATCCCCGGGGAGCTGTTTTTT.

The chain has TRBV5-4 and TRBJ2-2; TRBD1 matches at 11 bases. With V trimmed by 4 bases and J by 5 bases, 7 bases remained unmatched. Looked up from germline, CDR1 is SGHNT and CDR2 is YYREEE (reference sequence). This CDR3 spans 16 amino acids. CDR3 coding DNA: TGTGCCAGCAGCCCCGGGACAGGGGGTCGGACCGGGGAGCTGTTTTTT. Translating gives CASSPGTGGRTGELFF.

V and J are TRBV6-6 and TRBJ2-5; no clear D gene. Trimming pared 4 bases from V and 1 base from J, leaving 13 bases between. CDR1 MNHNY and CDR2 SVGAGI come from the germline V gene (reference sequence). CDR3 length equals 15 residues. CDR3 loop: CASSSPAGPQETQYF. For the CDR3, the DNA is TGTGCCAGCAGTTCCCCCGCAGGCCCCCAAGAGACCCAGTACTTC.

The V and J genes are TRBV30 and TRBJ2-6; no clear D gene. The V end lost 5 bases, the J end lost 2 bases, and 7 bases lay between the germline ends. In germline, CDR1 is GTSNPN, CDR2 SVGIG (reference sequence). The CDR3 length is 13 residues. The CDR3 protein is CAWGYAGANVLTF. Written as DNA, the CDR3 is TGTGCCTGGGGGTACGCTGGGGCCAACGTCCTGACTTTC.

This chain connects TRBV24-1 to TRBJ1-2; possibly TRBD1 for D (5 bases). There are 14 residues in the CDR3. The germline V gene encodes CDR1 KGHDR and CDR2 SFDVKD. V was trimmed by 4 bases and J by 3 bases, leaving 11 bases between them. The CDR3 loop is CATSDPGSHYGYTF. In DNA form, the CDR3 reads TGTGCCACCAGTGACCCAGGGTCCCACTATGGCTACACCTTC.

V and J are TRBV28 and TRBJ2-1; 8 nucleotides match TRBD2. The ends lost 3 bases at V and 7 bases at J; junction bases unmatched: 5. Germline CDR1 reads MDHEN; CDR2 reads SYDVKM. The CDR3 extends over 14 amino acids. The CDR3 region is CASSFSGGENEQFF. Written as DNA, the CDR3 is TGTGCCAGCAGTTTTTCGGGGGGGGAGAATGAGCAGTTCTTC.

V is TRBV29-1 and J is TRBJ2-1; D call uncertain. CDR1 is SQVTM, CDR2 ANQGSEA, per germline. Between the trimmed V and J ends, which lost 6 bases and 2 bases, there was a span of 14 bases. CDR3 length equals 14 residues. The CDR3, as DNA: TGCAGCGTCCAGGTCGGAGCTCCCTACAATGAGCAGTTCTTC. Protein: CSVQVGAPYNEQFF.

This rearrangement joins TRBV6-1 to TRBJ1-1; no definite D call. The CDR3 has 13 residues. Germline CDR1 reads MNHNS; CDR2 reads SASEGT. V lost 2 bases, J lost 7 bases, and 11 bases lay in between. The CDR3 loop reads CASSESQPGEAFF. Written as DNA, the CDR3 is TGTGCCAGCAGTGAAAGTCAACCGGGTGAAGCTTTCTTT.

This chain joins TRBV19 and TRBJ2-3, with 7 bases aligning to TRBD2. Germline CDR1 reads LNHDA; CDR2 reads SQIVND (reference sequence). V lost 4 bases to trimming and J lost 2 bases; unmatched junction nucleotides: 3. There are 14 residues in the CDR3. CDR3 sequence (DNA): TGTGCCAGTAGTAGCGGGAGTCACACAGATACGCAGTATTTT. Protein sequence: CASSSGSHTDTQYF.

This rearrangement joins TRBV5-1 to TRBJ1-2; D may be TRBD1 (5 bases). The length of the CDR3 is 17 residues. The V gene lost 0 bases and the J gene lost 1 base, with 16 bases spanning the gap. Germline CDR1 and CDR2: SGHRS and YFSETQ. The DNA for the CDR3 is TGCGCCAGCAGCTTGGTTTGGGGGACCGAAGTTAACTATGGCTACACCTTC. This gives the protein CASSLVWGTEVNYGYTF.

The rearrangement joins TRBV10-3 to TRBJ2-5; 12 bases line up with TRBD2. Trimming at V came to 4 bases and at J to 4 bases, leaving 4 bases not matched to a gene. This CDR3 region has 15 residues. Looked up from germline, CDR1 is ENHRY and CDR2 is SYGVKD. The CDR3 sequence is CAISGTSGMVETQYF. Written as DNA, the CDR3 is TGTGCCATCAGTGGGACTAGCGGGATGGTAGAGACCCAGTACTTC.

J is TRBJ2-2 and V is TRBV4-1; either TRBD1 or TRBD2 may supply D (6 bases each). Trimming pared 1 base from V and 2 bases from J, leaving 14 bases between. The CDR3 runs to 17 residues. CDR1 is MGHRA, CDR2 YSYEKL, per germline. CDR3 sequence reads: CASSQVGAGQNTGELFF. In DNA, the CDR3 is TGCGCCAGCAGCCAAGTCGGGGCGGGACAAAACACCGGGGAGCTGTTTTTT.

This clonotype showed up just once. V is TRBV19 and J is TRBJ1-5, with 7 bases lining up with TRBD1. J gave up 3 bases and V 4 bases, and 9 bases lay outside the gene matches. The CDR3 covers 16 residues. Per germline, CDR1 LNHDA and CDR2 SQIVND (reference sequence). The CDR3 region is CASSSPDRDPNQPQHF. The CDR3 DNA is TGTGCCAGTAGTAGCCCAGACAGGGATCCCAATCAGCCCCAGCATTTT.